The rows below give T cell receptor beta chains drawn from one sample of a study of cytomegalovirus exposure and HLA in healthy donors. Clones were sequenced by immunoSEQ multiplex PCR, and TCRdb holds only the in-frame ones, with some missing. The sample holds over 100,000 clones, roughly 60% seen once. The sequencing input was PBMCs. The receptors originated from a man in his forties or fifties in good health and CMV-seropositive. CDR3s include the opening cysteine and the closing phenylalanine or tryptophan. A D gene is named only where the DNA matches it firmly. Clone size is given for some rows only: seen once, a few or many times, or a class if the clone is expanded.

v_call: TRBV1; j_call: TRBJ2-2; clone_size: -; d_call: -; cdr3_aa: CTSSLSSGLAGGPGTGELFF; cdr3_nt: TGCACCAGCAGCCTCAGCTCCGGACTAGCGGGAGGGCCGGGCACCGGGGAGCTGTTTTTT
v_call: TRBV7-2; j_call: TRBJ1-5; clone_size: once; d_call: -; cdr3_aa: CASSSYREHQPQHF; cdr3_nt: TGTGCCAGCAGCTCGTACAGGGAACATCAGCCCCAGCATTTT
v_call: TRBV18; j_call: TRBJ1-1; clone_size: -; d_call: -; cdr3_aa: CASSPGRAAEAFF; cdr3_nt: TGTGCCAGCTCACCAGGCAGGGCCGCTGAAGCTTTCTTT
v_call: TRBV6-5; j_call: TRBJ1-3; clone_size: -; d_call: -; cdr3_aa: CASSYRGTSGNTIYF; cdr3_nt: TGTGCCAGCAGTTACAGGGGAACCTCTGGAAACACCATATATTTT
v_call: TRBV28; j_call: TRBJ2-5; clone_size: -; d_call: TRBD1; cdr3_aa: CASSLRDSLQETQYF; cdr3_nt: TGTGCCAGCAGTTTAAGGGACAGCCTCCAAGAGACCCAGTACTTC
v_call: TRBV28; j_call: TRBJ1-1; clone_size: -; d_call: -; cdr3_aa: CASSSPDSNTEAFF; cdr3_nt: TGTGCCAGCAGCTCCCCGGACTCGAACACTGAAGCTTTCTTT
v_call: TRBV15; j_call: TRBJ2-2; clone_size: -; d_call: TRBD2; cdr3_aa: CATSRWGGTGELFF; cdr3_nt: TGTGCCACCAGCAGGTGGGGAGGGACCGGGGAGCTGTTTTTT
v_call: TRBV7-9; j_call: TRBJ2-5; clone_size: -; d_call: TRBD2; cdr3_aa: CASSLVGLAGGSGETQYF; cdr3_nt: TGTGCCAGCAGCTTAGTTGGACTAGCGGGGGGTTCAGGAGAGACCCAGTACTTC
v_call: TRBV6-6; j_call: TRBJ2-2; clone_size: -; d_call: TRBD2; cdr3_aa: CASSYQRGGRAGELFF; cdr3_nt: TGTGCCAGCAGTTACCAGCGGGGGGGCCGGGCCGGGGAGCTGTTTTTT
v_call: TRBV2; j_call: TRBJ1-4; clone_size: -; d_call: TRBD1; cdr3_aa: CASSEGTGRGKLFF; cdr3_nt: TGTGCCAGCAGTGAAGGGACAGGGCGCGGGAAACTGTTTTTT
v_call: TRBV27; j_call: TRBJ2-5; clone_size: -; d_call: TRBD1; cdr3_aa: CASLSQGGETQYF; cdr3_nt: TGTGCCAGCCTGTCACAGGGGGGTGAGACCCAGTACTTC
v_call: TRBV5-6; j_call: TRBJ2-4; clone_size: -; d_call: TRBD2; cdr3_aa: CASSSTSGSDIQYF; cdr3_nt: TGTGCCAGCAGCTCGACTAGCGGGAGTGACATTCAGTACTTC
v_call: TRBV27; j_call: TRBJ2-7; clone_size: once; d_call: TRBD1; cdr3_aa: CASSLGQAILYEQYF; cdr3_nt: TGTGCCAGCAGCTTGGGACAGGCGATTTTATACGAGCAGTACTTC
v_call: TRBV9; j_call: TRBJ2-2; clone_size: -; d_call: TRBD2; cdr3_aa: CASSVEDRGLAGGPLGNTGELFF; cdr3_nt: TGTGCCAGCAGCGTGGAGGACAGAGGTTTAGCGGGAGGGCCCCTTGGTAACACCGGGGAGCTGTTTTTT
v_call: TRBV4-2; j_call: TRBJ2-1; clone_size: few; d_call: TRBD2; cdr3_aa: CASSQEGRAAEQFF; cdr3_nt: TGTGCCAGCAGCCAAGAGGGGAGGGCGGCTGAGCAGTTCTTC
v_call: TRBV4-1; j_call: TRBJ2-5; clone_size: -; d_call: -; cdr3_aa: CASSLQRQIQETQYF; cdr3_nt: TGCGCCAGCAGCTTACAGAGACAGATACAAGAGACCCAGTACTTC
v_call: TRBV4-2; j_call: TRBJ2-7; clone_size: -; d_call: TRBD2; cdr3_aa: CASATWLAGRGEQYF; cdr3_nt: TGTGCCAGCGCCACGTGGCTAGCGGGTCGGGGCGAGCAGTACTTC
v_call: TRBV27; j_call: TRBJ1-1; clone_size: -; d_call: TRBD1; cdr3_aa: CASSLSGTGSTEAFF; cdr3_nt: TGTGCCAGCAGTTTATCGGGGACAGGGTCCACTGAAGCTTTCTTT
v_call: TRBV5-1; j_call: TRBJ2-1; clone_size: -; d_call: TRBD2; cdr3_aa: CASSLVIGLAGTPFF; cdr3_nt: TGCGCCAGCAGCTTGGTAATTGGACTAGCGGGGACCCCCTTCTTC
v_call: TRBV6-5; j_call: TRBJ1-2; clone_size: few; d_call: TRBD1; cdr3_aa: CASRPPGQKFYGYTF; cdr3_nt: TGTGCCAGCAGACCCCCGGGACAGAAATTCTATGGCTACACCTTC
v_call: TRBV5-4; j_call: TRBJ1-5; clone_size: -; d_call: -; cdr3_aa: CASSLDSNQPQHF; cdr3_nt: TGTGCCAGCAGCTTGGACAGTAATCAGCCCCAGCATTTT
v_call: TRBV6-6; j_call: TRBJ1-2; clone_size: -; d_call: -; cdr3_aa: CASSYTGGGYGYTF; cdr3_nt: TGTGCCAGCAGTTACACCGGGGGTGGCTATGGCTACACCTTC
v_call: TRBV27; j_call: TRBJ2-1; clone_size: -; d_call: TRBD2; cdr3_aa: CASSLGGLAASYNEQFF; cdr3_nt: TGTGCCAGCAGTTTAGGGGGACTAGCCGCGTCCTACAATGAGCAGTTCTTC
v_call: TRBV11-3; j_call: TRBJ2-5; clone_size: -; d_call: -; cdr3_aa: CASSLGGVETQYF; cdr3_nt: TGTGCCAGCAGCTTAGGGGGCGTCGAGACCCAGTACTTC
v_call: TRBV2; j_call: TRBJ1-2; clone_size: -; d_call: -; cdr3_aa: CASSELQQPGYGYTF; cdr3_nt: TGTGCCAGCAGTGAACTCCAACAACCAGGCTATGGCTACACCTTC
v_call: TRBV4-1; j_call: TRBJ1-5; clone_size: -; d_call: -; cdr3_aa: CASSQGQDPSYQPQHF; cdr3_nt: TGCGCCAGCAGCCAAGGGCAGGATCCCTCTTATCAGCCCCAGCATTTT
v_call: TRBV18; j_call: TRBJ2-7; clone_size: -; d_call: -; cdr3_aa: CASSQSSTYEQYF; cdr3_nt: TGTGCCAGCTCACAATCTAGCACCTACGAGCAGTACTTC
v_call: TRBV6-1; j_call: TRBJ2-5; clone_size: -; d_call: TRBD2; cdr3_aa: CASTIAGQETQYF; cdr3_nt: TGTGCCAGCACGATAGCGGGACAAGAGACCCAGTACTTC
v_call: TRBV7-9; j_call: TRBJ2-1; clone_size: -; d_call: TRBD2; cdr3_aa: CSSSLGLAGVWNEQFF; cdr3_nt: TGTTCCAGCAGCTTAGGGCTAGCGGGAGTATGGAATGAGCAGTTCTTC
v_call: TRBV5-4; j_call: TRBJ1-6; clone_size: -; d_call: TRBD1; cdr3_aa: CASSHRQGTYNSPLHF; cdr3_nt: TGTGCCAGCAGCCATCGACAGGGGACCTATAATTCACCCCTCCACTTT
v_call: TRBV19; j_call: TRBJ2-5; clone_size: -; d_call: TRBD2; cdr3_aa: CASRPHGGGEETQYF; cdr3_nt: TGTGCCAGTAGACCTCATGGCGGGGGGGAAGAGACCCAGTACTTC
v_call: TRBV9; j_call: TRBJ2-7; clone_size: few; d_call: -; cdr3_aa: CASSGGAFSYEQYF; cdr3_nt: TGTGCCAGCAGCGGGGGAGCGTTCTCCTACGAGCAGTACTTC
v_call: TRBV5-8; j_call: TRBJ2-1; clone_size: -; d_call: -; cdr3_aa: CASSLGGSSYNEQFF; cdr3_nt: TGTGCCAGCAGCTTGGGGGGCAGCTCCTACAATGAGCAGTTCTTC
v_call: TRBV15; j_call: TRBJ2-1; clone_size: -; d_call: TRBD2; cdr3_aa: CATSRDRATSGDGQFF; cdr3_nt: TGTGCCACCAGCAGAGATAGGGCGACTAGCGGGGACGGGCAGTTCTTC
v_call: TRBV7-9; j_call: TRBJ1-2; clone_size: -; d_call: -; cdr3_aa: CASSPWRELGYTF; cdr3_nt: TGTGCCAGCAGCCCCTGGAGGGAGTTAGGCTACACCTTC
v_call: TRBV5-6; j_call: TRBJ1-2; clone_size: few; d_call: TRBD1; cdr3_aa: CASRASGGSPYGYTF; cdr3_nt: TGTGCCAGCAGAGCTTCAGGGGGGAGCCCCTATGGCTACACCTTC
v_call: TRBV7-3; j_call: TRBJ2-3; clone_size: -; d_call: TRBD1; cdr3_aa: CASSPYIGGGTDTQYF; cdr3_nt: TGTGCCAGCAGCCCATATATAGGGGGCGGAACAGATACGCAGTATTTT